The 20 T cell receptor beta chains below all came from one sample that was sequenced in a study of cytomegalovirus exposure and HLA in healthy donors. With 60 Vbeta and 13 Jbeta primers, the PCR was carried out. TCRdb's copy holds only in-frame clones and misses some; the assay was immunoSEQ multiplex PCR. This table has about 120,000 clones, roughly 77% appearing once. Material for sequencing was PBMCs. These receptors all come from a man aged 45 to 65 in good health and CMV-seropositive.

CDR3 in amino acids: CASTSDTGELFF. The CDR3 coding sequence is TGTGCCAGCACTTCGGACACCGGGGAGCTGTTTTTT. The J gene is TRBJ2-2, the V gene TRBV6-5, with unresolved D. The germline V and J ends were trimmed by 7 bases and 3 bases, with 6 bases remaining between them. The CDR3 has 12 residues. Germline-derived CDR1 and CDR2 are MNHEY and SVGAGI.

In this sample, this clone turned up a few times. This chain connects TRBV5-1 to TRBJ1-2; 8 bases match TRBD1. V shed 0 bases, J shed 2 bases, and the junction held 0 bases outside the gene matches. Germline V CDR1 and CDR2: SGHRS, YFSETQ. The CDR3 has 14 amino acids. The CDR3, as DNA: TGCGCCAGCAGCTTGGGACAGGGGAACTATGGCTACACCTTC. Encoded protein: CASSLGQGNYGYTF. The variable domain in full, with the rest retrieved from reference TRBV5-1 and TRBJ1-2, is KAGVTQTPRYLIKTRGQQVTLSCSPISGHRSVSWYQQTPGQGLQFLFEYFSETQRNKGNFPGRFSGRQFSNSRSEMNVSTLELGDSALYLCASSLGQGNYGYTFGSGTRLTVV.

The V gene is TRBV6-1, the J gene TRBJ1-6; 8 bases are shared with TRBD1. Unmatched junction bases numbered 4, after V lost 6 bases and J lost 6 bases. The V gene's germline CDR1 is MNHNS and CDR2 SASEGT. The CDR3 has 14 residues. The CDR3 DNA sequence: TGTGCCAGCAGAGGACAGGGAGGTAATTCACCCCTCCACTTT. Its translation is CASRGQGGNSPLHF.

In DNA, the CDR3 is TGCGCCAGCAGTACCGGGACAGGTTGGGGAGATACGCAGTATTTT. Protein: CASSTGTGWGDTQYF. V and J are TRBV10-1 and TRBJ2-3, with TRBD1 matching 8 bases. V trimming: 5 bases; J trimming: 5 bases; junction bases outside the gene matches: 9. The CDR3 totals 15 residues. Germline loops: CDR1 WNHNN, CDR2 SYGVQD (reference sequence).

The J gene is TRBJ2-3, the V gene TRBV5-1; 7 bases line up with TRBD2. CDR3 length: 14 residues. Germline CDR1 and CDR2: SGHRS and YFSETQ. Germline trimming cut 1 base from V and 5 bases from J; bases unmatched to any gene: 4. CDR3 DNA sequence: TGCGCCAGCAGCTTGCGACTAGCTAAAGATACGCAGTATTTT. As protein: CASSLRLAKDTQYF.

This clone appeared once. The rearrangement links TRBV6-5 to TRBJ2-7; D may be TRBD2 (6 bases). CDR3 length: 14 amino acids. Germline V gene sequence: CDR1 MNHEY, CDR2 SVGAGI. With 6 bases removed from V and 1 base from J, the gap between germline ends came to 13 bases. The CDR3 is CASRRRDLSYEQYF. CDR3 in DNA: TGTGCCAGCAGACGCCGGGACTTGTCCTACGAGCAGTACTTC.

CDR3 region: CASSSGQGSYNEQFF. For the CDR3, the DNA is TGTGCCAGCAGCTCGGGACAGGGGTCATACAATGAGCAGTTCTTC. The chain has TRBV7-8 and TRBJ2-1, with 10 bases that match TRBD1. The length of the CDR3 is 15 residues. The V segment lost 4 bases and the J segment 4 bases; nucleotides outside the gene matches: 4. The germline CDR1 and CDR2 sequences are SGHVS and FQNEAQ.

This sequence joins TRBV27 and TRBJ1-1; 7 bases line up with TRBD1. This CDR3 comprises 15 residues. V shed 0 bases and J 11 bases; nucleotides not matched to a gene: 12. CDR1 and CDR2 from the germline V gene are MNHEY and SMNVEV (reference sequence). CDR3: CASSLSPRQGGLAFF. CDR3 bases: TGTGCCAGCAGTTTATCCCCAAGACAGGGCGGGTTGGCTTTCTTT.

For the CDR3, the DNA is TGTGCCAGTAGTCCCGGACAGGAGTATAATTCACCCCTCCACTTT. Its protein product is CASSPGQEYNSPLHF. The rearrangement links TRBV19 to TRBJ1-6, with 7 nucleotides matching TRBD1. Germline V gene lookup returns CDR1 LNHDA and CDR2 SQIVND (reference sequence). The trim removed 5 bases at V and 4 bases at J, leaving 5 bases unmatched. The CDR3 sequence is 15 residues long.

The rearrangement links TRBV18 to TRBJ2-7; the match to TRBD1 covers 8 bases. The germline CDR1 and CDR2 sequences are KGHSH and LQKENI. The V segment lost 2 bases and the J segment 2 bases; nucleotides outside the gene matches: 2. The CDR3 totals 14 residues. The CDR3 DNA reads TGTGCCAGCTCACCAGGGACAGGAGCCTACGAGCAGTACTTC. Translated, it gives CASSPGTGAYEQYF.

The chain joins TRBV7-2 to TRBJ1-5; unclear D gene. Trimming took 0 bases from V and 3 from J, leaving 6 bases between them. In germline, CDR1 is SGHTA, CDR2 FQGNSA. The CDR3 is 14 residues long. The CDR3 region is CASSLAGDNQPQHF. As DNA, the CDR3 is TGTGCCAGCAGCTTAGCCGGGGACAATCAGCCCCAGCATTTT.

This clone was seen more than once but under ten times. The genes are TRBV13 and TRBJ2-3; TRBD1 aligns across 8 bases. This CDR3 has 16 residues. Germline V CDR1 and CDR2: PRHDT, FYEKMQ (reference sequence). V lost 3 bases, J lost 3 bases, and 8 bases stayed unmatched. The CDR3 is CASSLMTGVFTDTQYF. Written as DNA, the CDR3 is TGTGCCAGCAGCTTGATGACAGGGGTGTTTACAGATACGCAGTATTTT.

V is TRBV18 and J is TRBJ1-2; 9 nucleotides line up with TRBD1. Germline CDR1 reads KGHSH; CDR2 reads LQKENI. The CDR3 has 15 amino acids. V was clipped by 3 bases and J by 4 bases; unmatched bases: 6. The CDR3 sequence: CASSPSQGAGYGYTF. CDR3 in DNA: TGTGCCAGCTCACCCTCACAGGGGGCTGGCTATGGCTACACCTTC.

V gene TRBV2 combines with J gene TRBJ1-6, with D possibly matching TRBD1 (5 bases). The germline V and J ends were trimmed by 6 bases and 8 bases, with 14 bases remaining between them. CDR1 SNHLY and CDR2 FYNNEI come from the germline V gene. The CDR3 extends over 14 amino acids. CDR3: CASRREGRYSPLHF. CDR3 coding DNA: TGTGCCAGCAGGAGGGAGGGGCGGTATTCACCCCTCCACTTT.

The chain joins TRBV30 to TRBJ1-5; D remains ambiguous. V shed 0 bases and J shed 0 bases, with 6 bases lying between them. This CDR3 has 14 residues. The germline CDR1 and CDR2 sequences are GTSNPN and SVGIG (reference sequence). CDR3 nucleotides: TGTGCCTGGAGTGTACTGAATAGCAATCAGCCCCAGCATTTT. Protein: CAWSVLNSNQPQHF. Combining the CDR3 with reference TRBV30 and TRBJ1-5 gives the whole variable domain SQTIHQWPATLVQPVGSPLSLECTVEGTSNPNLYWYRQAAGRGLQLLFYSVGIGQISSEVPQNLSASRPQDRQFILSSKKLLLSDSGFYLCAWSVLNSNQPQHFGDGTRLSIL.

The V call is TRBV2, the J call TRBJ1-4; D perhaps matches TRBD1 (5 bases). CDR3 length: 16 amino acids. The V end lost 2 bases, the J end lost 8 bases, and 18 bases lay between the germline ends. Germline V gene sequence: CDR1 SNHLY, CDR2 FYNNEI. The CDR3 here is CASSENGRAMGEKLFF. CDR3 sequence (DNA): TGTGCCAGCAGTGAAAATGGCAGGGCAATGGGGGAAAAACTGTTTTTT.

This clone was detected only once. DNA of the CDR3: TGTGCCAGTAACCTCGGACAGGAACGTAATTCACCCCTCCACTTT. It translates to CASNLGQERNSPLHF. The chain has TRBV19 and TRBJ1-6; 7 positions match TRBD1. The V gene's germline CDR1 is LNHDA and CDR2 SQIVND (reference sequence). The CDR3 spans 15 residues. J gave up 6 bases and V 7 bases, and 9 bases lay outside the gene matches.

The CDR3, as DNA: TGTGCCAGCAGCTTAATAGCGGGGGACAATACGCAGTATTTT. Its protein is CASSLIAGDNTQYF. The rearrangement joins TRBV7-6 to TRBJ2-3; TRBD2 aligns across 9 bases. This CDR3 is 14 amino acids long. The junction had 4 bases not matched to a gene; V was cut back by 2 bases and J by 7 bases. Germline CDR1 reads SGHVS; CDR2 reads FNYEAQ.

The genes are TRBV5-1 and TRBJ1-2; D perhaps matches TRBD1 (6 bases). Trimming stripped 4 bases from V and 0 bases from J, with 13 bases between. The CDR3 loop spans 15 amino acids. The germline V gene has CDR1 SGHRS and CDR2 YFSETQ. CDR3 coding DNA: TGCGCCAGCAGCGCCGGACAGTCTCCTAACTATGGCTACACCTTC. Its translation is CASSAGQSPNYGYTF.

The chain links TRBV5-1 to TRBJ2-1; D is perhaps TRBD2 (5 bases). With 2 bases removed from V and 3 bases from J, the gap between germline ends came to 12 bases. The CDR3 spans 15 residues. From germline, CDR1 is SGHRS and CDR2 YFSETQ. The CDR3 protein is CASSFSAGVYNEQFF. The CDR3, as DNA: TGCGCCAGCAGCTTTTCTGCGGGTGTCTACAATGAGCAGTTCTTC.